This T cell receptor beta chain was found in a study of T cell responses to AZD1222 COVID-19 vaccine. This CDR3 has 12 amino acids. V was pared by 6 bases and J by 8 bases, with 10 bases between. Germline assignment: CDR1 SNHLY and CDR2 FYNNEI. Profiled with immunoSEQ multiplex PCR; TCRdb holds only in-frame clones, not every one. The sample lists around 180,000 clones, 85% to 95% seen once, with around 1.6% in the top ten. The table lists this clone with a count of one. The specimen was peripheral blood, collected 28 days after the second AZD1222 dose. The receptor was derived from an adult who received the AZD1222 COVID-19 vaccine. The chain joins TRBV2 to TRBJ1-4, with D uncertain. CDR3 sequence (DNA): TGTGCCAGCAGGCGGCCCGCCGAAAAACTGTTTTTT. Its protein is CASRRPAEKLFF.